This is a list of T cell receptor beta chains from one sample in a study of T-cell reconstitution after alpha-beta-depleted transplantation in children. TCRdb redid the calling of the PCR reads with MiXCR, one entry per CDR3 protein. The sample shows fewer than 750,000 distinct CDR3 sequences, around 23% of them seen only once. The material sequenced was PBMCs, mostly from graft donor cells, taken 360 days after TCRalphabeta/CD19-depleted stem cell transplant. Receptor source: a boy under three years old who had a stem cell transplant for acute myeloid leukemia, so the T cells may come from the graft donor. CDR3s include the opening cysteine and the closing phenylalanine or tryptophan.

>TRBJ1-1|TRBV6-5
CASRTGPEVFF
>TRBJ2-1|TRBV12-3/TRBV12-4
CASSLSAGTSAYNEQFF
>TRBJ2-1|TRBV11-1
CASSRWGQGSEQFF
>TRBJ1-4|TRBV20-1
CSARRPGAIGEKLFF
>TRBJ2-3|TRBV4-1
CASSQDRGNRDTQYF
>TRBJ2-4|TRBV27
CASSLSGQGRGVTKNIQYF
>TRBJ2-2|TRBV20-1
CSASPRGGNTGELFF
>TRBJ1-3|TRBV4-3
CASSQGPPGSSGNTIYF
>TRBJ2-1|TRBV9
CASTTGDRYNEQFF
>TRBJ2-3|TRBV6-2/TRBV6-3
CASSPRHSTDTQYF
>TRBJ2-3|TRBV5-1
CASTTGTTDTQYF
>TRBJ1-5|TRBV29-1
CSVSGFNQPQHF
>TRBJ1-1|TRBV7-9
CASSLRTGTNTEAFF
>TRBJ2-4|TRBV20-1
CSVTGDPKNIQYF